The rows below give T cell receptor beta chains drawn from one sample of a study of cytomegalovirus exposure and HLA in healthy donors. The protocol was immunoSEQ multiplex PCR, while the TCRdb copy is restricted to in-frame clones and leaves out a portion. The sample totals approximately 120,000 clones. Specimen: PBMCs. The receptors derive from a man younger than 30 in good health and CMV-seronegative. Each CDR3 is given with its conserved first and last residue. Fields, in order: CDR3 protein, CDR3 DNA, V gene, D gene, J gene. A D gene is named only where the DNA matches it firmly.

CASSSRGTEAFF	TGTGCCAGTAGTTCTCGAGGCACTGAAGCTTTCTTT	TRBV19	-	TRBJ1-1
CASSVDSTGETQYF	TGTGCCAGCAGCGTAGATAGCACGGGGGAGACCCAGTACTTC	TRBV9	-	TRBJ2-5
CAWSLLSGRPYNEQFF	TGTGCCTGGAGCCTACTGAGCGGGAGACCCTACAATGAGCAGTTCTTC	TRBV30	TRBD2	TRBJ2-1
CASNEGGGGETQYF	TGCGCCAGCAATGAAGGAGGGGGCGGGGAGACCCAGTACTTC	TRBV5-1	-	TRBJ2-5
CASSLTPSGRNQPQHF	TGTGCCAGCAGTTTAACCCCTTCAGGGCGCAATCAGCCCCAGCATTTT	TRBV27	-	TRBJ1-5
CATTHGAAPTGELFF	TGTGCCACCACTCATGGGGCCGCACCCACCGGGGAGCTGTTTTTT	TRBV5-4	-	TRBJ2-2
CASNEGGGKTEAFF	TGTGCCAGCAATGAGGGAGGGGGGAAGACTGAAGCTTTCTTT	TRBV19	-	TRBJ1-1
CASSRTGGDQPQHF	TGTGCCAGCAGTCGGACAGGGGGTGATCAGCCCCAGCATTTT	TRBV6-5	TRBD1	TRBJ1-5
CASSEVLGRDVGHEQYF	TGTGCCAGCAGTGAAGTATTAGGGCGGGACGTAGGGCACGAGCAGTACTTC	TRBV2	-	TRBJ2-7
CASSQDGHVSNQPQHF	TGCGCCAGCAGCCAAGATGGGCACGTTAGCAATCAGCCCCAGCATTTT	TRBV4-1	-	TRBJ1-5
CASSSAQGNEQFF	TGTGCCAGCAGTTCAGCGCAGGGAAATGAGCAGTTCTTC	TRBV27	-	TRBJ2-1
CASTRTGGLGTEAFF	TGTGCCAGCACCAGAACAGGGGGTCTGGGCACTGAAGCTTTCTTT	TRBV6-5	TRBD1	TRBJ1-1
CASSLAPSEPQHF	TGCGCCAGCAGCTTGGCGCCTAGTGAGCCCCAGCATTTT	TRBV5-1	-	TRBJ1-5
CASSQVTGQGMVTQYF	TGCGCCAGCAGCCAAGTAACGGGACAGGGGATGGTTACGCAGTATTTT	TRBV4-1	TRBD1	TRBJ2-3
CASSWDRGSGNTIYF	TGTGCCAGCAGTTGGGACAGGGGCTCTGGAAACACCATATATTTT	TRBV2	TRBD1	TRBJ1-3
CASSLGGGDYGYTF	TGTGCCAGCAGTTTAGGCGGGGGAGACTATGGCTACACCTTC	TRBV27	-	TRBJ1-2
CATTSAFRDTEAFF	TGTGCCACCACTTCGGCCTTTCGGGACACTGAAGCTTTCTTT	TRBV2	-	TRBJ1-1
CASPDRGMRAFF	TGTGCCAGCCCTGACAGGGGGATGAGAGCTTTCTTT	TRBV6-5	TRBD1	TRBJ1-1
CASRPSGRGSETQYF	TGTGCCAGTAGACCGAGCGGGAGAGGATCGGAGACCCAGTACTTC	TRBV19	TRBD2	TRBJ2-5
CAISVGGGDEQYF	TGTGCCATCAGTGTCGGGGGAGGGGACGAGCAGTACTTC	TRBV10-3	TRBD2	TRBJ2-7
CASSPGTSGFQETQYF	TGTGCCAGCAGCCCAGGGACTAGCGGGTTCCAAGAGACCCAGTACTTC	TRBV7-3	TRBD2	TRBJ2-5
CASRQDSQETQYF	TGTGCCAGTAGACAGGATTCCCAAGAGACCCAGTACTTC	TRBV19	-	TRBJ2-5
CASSADSGTSIRETQYF	TGTGCCAGCAGCGCAGATTCCGGGACTAGTATCCGAGAGACCCAGTACTTC	TRBV9	TRBD2	TRBJ2-5
CATSRDEGENTEAFF	TGTGCCACCAGCAGAGATGAGGGGGAGAACACTGAAGCTTTCTTT	TRBV15	-	TRBJ1-1
CAISEAQIPAGYGYGYTF	TGTGCCATCAGTGAGGCACAGATTCCTGCAGGTTATGGCTATGGCTACACCTTC	TRBV10-3	-	TRBJ1-2